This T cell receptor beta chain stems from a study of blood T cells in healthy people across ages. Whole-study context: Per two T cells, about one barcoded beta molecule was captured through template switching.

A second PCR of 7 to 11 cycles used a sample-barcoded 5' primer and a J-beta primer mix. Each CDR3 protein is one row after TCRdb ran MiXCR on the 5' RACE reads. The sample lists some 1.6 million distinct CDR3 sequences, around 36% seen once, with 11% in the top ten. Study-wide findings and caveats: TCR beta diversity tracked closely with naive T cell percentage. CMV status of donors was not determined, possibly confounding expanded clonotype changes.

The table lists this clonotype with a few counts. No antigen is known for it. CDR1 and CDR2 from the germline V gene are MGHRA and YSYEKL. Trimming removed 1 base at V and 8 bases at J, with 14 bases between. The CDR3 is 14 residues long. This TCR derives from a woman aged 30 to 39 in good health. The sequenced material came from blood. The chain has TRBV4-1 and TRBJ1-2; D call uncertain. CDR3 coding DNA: TGCGCCAGCAGCCAAGTAAGGGTCAGCGGGGGCTACACCTTC. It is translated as CASSQVRVSGGYTF.